The clone carrying this TCR beta chain was counted a few times. V lost 2 bases and J 2 bases, leaving 9 bases between the germline ends. The germline V gene encodes CDR1 SGHTA and CDR2 FQGNSA. This CDR3 contains 14 residues. This sample is part of a study of blood T cell repertoires in COVID-19. Study overall: Samples taken during acute and convalescent COVID-19 were collected in the United States, Italy and Spain.

The data were produced by immunoSEQ multiplex PCR, yet TCRdb's version contains in-frame clones alone and is incomplete. Among about 170,000 clones listed, 86% were seen once. The sample comprised peripheral blood. V usage is TRBV7-2 and J usage is TRBJ2-5, with TRBD2 as a possible D gene (6 bases). This TCR derives from a woman older than 75 in a cohort sampled during active or convalescent COVID-19. The CDR3 bases are TGTGCCAGCAGCTTATATAGCGGTCAAGAGACCCAGTACTTC. Its translation is CASSLYSGQETQYF.